A selection of T cell receptor beta chains follows, all from one sample in a study of beta chain features in type 1 diabetes. Produced via immunoSEQ multiplex PCR; TCRdb's table is partial and in-frame only. The sample has roughly 350,000 clones; around 9.6% are singletons. The sample taken for sequencing was central memory CD4+ T cells from blood. These receptors all stem from a man aged 25 to 45 with type 1 diabetes. The CDR3 runs from the conserved cysteine through the conserved F or W. Each record gives: CDR3 length, J gene, D gene, clone size, V gene, CDR3 DNA, CDR3 protein. The D gene is left open where the match is weak. Some rows have no size entry. The others give once, few or many, or a class for an expanded clone.

cdr3_length: 16
j_call: TRBJ2-1
d_call: TRBD1
clone_size: few
v_call: TRBV5-1
cdr3_nt: TGCGCCAGCAGCTTGGCAGGGGACAGCTCCTACAATGAGCAGTTCTTC
cdr3_aa: CASSLAGDSSYNEQFF

cdr3_length: 13
j_call: TRBJ2-5
d_call: .
clone_size: few
v_call: TRBV18
cdr3_nt: TGTGCCAACTCACCATCGGGGCAAGAGACCCAGTACTTC
cdr3_aa: CANSPSGQETQYF

cdr3_length: 15
j_call: TRBJ1-2
d_call: .
clone_size: many
v_call: TRBV19
cdr3_nt: TGTGCCAGTAATATCAACGGTGGGATCAGCTATGGCTACACCTTC
cdr3_aa: CASNINGGISYGYTF

cdr3_length: 15
j_call: TRBJ2-4
d_call: .
clone_size: .
v_call: TRBV7-2
cdr3_nt: TGTGCCAGCAGCTCACACGGGACCGCCAAAAACATTCAGTACTTC
cdr3_aa: CASSSHGTAKNIQYF

cdr3_length: 15
j_call: TRBJ1-6
d_call: TRBD1
clone_size: .
v_call: TRBV6-1
cdr3_nt: TGTGCCAGCAGTGAACCGGGACAGCCTAATTCACCCCTCCACTTT
cdr3_aa: CASSEPGQPNSPLHF

cdr3_length: 15
j_call: TRBJ1-1
d_call: .
clone_size: few
v_call: TRBV28
cdr3_nt: TGTGCCAGCCCCGAATCGGGCGGGGTGAACACTGAAGCTTTCTTT
cdr3_aa: CASPESGGVNTEAFF

cdr3_length: 14
j_call: TRBJ2-7
d_call: .
clone_size: few
v_call: TRBV5-6
cdr3_nt: TGTGCCAGCAGCCCCGGGCGGGGGCCCTACGAGCAGTACTTC
cdr3_aa: CASSPGRGPYEQYF

cdr3_length: 14
j_call: TRBJ2-3
d_call: TRBD2
clone_size: .
v_call: TRBV6-1
cdr3_nt: TGTGCCAGCACACTAGCGGCCTCGCTAGATACGCAGTATTTT
cdr3_aa: CASTLAASLDTQYF

cdr3_length: 15
j_call: TRBJ1-2
d_call: .
clone_size: few
v_call: TRBV7-2
cdr3_nt: TGTGCCAGCAGCTTAGTATCCGGGGGCGGTTATGGCTACACCTTC
cdr3_aa: CASSLVSGGGYGYTF

cdr3_length: 15
j_call: TRBJ2-7
d_call: TRBD2
clone_size: few
v_call: TRBV28
cdr3_nt: TGTGCCAGCTTAGACGGGGGGACTGGGTCCTACGAGCAGTACTTC
cdr3_aa: CASLDGGTGSYEQYF

cdr3_length: 15
j_call: TRBJ1-1
d_call: TRBD1
clone_size: few
v_call: TRBV28
cdr3_nt: TGTGCCAGCAGCTTAACAGGGGTGATGAACACTGAAGCTTTCTTT
cdr3_aa: CASSLTGVMNTEAFF

cdr3_length: 13
j_call: TRBJ2-7
d_call: .
clone_size: few
v_call: TRBV18
cdr3_nt: TGTGCCAGCTCACCACCAGGGACCTACGAGCAGTACTTC
cdr3_aa: CASSPPGTYEQYF

cdr3_length: 12
j_call: TRBJ1-1
d_call: .
clone_size: many
v_call: TRBV29-1
cdr3_nt: TGCAGCGTTCTGACAGGCGGGACTGAAGCTTTCTTT
cdr3_aa: CSVLTGGTEAFF

cdr3_length: 12
j_call: TRBJ1-2
d_call: .
clone_size: many
v_call: TRBV5-1
cdr3_nt: TGCGCCAGCAGAGGGGCGTCAATCGGCTACACCTTC
cdr3_aa: CASRGASIGYTF

cdr3_length: 16
j_call: TRBJ2-5
d_call: TRBD2
clone_size: few
v_call: TRBV9
cdr3_nt: TGTGCCAGCAGCGGGACTAGCGGGAGGGCCGGGGAGACCCAGTACTTC
cdr3_aa: CASSGTSGRAGETQYF

cdr3_length: 16
j_call: TRBJ1-5
d_call: .
clone_size: few
v_call: TRBV4-1
cdr3_nt: TGTGCCAGCAGCCACTTAGACAGCCATAGCAATCAGCCCCAGCATTTT
cdr3_aa: CASSHLDSHSNQPQHF

cdr3_length: 17
j_call: TRBJ2-5
d_call: TRBD2
clone_size: few
v_call: TRBV29-1
cdr3_nt: TGCAGCGCGGGGACAGGGAGCCTAGCGGGAGGATTGGGGACCCAGTACTTC
cdr3_aa: CSAGTGSLAGGLGTQYF

cdr3_length: 14
j_call: TRBJ2-5
d_call: TRBD1
clone_size: .
v_call: TRBV2
cdr3_nt: TGTGCCAGCAGCCGGACAGGACCCCAAGAGACCCAGTACTTC
cdr3_aa: CASSRTGPQETQYF

cdr3_length: 14
j_call: TRBJ2-5
d_call: .
clone_size: many
v_call: TRBV14
cdr3_nt: TGTGCCAGCAGCCAAGACACAGCCCAAGAGACCCAGTACTTC
cdr3_aa: CASSQDTAQETQYF

cdr3_length: 15
j_call: TRBJ2-2
d_call: .
clone_size: .
v_call: TRBV19
cdr3_nt: TGTGCCAGTAGTATAACAGGGATGGGCACCGGGGAGCTGTTTTTT
cdr3_aa: CASSITGMGTGELFF

cdr3_length: 14
j_call: TRBJ2-3
d_call: .
clone_size: .
v_call: TRBV25-1
cdr3_nt: TGTGCCAGCAGTGTAGGGCGGGCAACAGATACGCAGTATTTT
cdr3_aa: CASSVGRATDTQYF

cdr3_length: 15
j_call: TRBJ1-2
d_call: TRBD1
clone_size: .
v_call: TRBV11-3
cdr3_nt: TGTGCCAGCAGCACAGGGACAGGGACTAACTATGGCTACACCTTC
cdr3_aa: CASSTGTGTNYGYTF

cdr3_length: 14
j_call: TRBJ2-7
d_call: TRBD1
clone_size: .
v_call: TRBV27
cdr3_nt: TGTGCCAGCAGCAGGGACAGGGCCTCCTACGAGCAGTACTTC
cdr3_aa: CASSRDRASYEQYF

cdr3_length: 16
j_call: TRBJ1-2
d_call: TRBD1
clone_size: few
v_call: TRBV11-2
cdr3_nt: TGTGCCAGCAGCTTGGGAGGGACAGGAAAACGATATGGCTACACCTTC
cdr3_aa: CASSLGGTGKRYGYTF

cdr3_length: 12
j_call: TRBJ2-3
d_call: .
clone_size: few
v_call: TRBV29-1
cdr3_nt: TGCAGCGGCGGGGCTAGCACAGATACGCAGTATTTT
cdr3_aa: CSGGASTDTQYF

cdr3_length: 16
j_call: TRBJ2-3
d_call: .
clone_size: few
v_call: TRBV18
cdr3_nt: TGTGCCAGCTCACCACCACAGGCGCCTAGCACAGATACGCAGTATTTT
cdr3_aa: CASSPPQAPSTDTQYF

cdr3_length: 15
j_call: TRBJ2-3
d_call: TRBD2
clone_size: .
v_call: TRBV5-6
cdr3_nt: TGTGCCAGCAGCCTAGCGGGAGGGTCCACAGATACGCAGTATTTT
cdr3_aa: CASSLAGGSTDTQYF

cdr3_length: 13
j_call: TRBJ1-2
d_call: .
clone_size: .
v_call: TRBV9
cdr3_nt: TGTGCCAGCAGCGCCGGGGGTTTACGTGGCTACACCTTC
cdr3_aa: CASSAGGLRGYTF